Listed below are T cell receptor beta chains from one sample, sequenced in a study of blood T cell repertoires in COVID-19. This table comes from immunoSEQ multiplex PCR, and its TCRdb copy is limited to in-frame clones, with some not included. The sample has fewer than 120,000 clones, over 65% seen once. What was sequenced was peripheral blood. The receptors originated from a woman at least 80 years old with acute or convalescent COVID-19. CDR3s include the opening cysteine and the closing phenylalanine or tryptophan. D genes are given only for firm matches. Clone size is given for some rows only: seen once, a few or many times, or a class if the clone is expanded.

>few|TRBJ1-4|TRBV7-9|-
CASSIFLGSSRRGLEKLFF
TGTGCCAGCAGCATATTTCTCGGGTCCTCTAGGCGCGGATTAGAAAAACTGTTTTTT
>few|TRBJ1-4|TRBV7-9|TRBD1
CASSSTGGSEKLFF
TGTGCCAGCAGCTCGACAGGGGGCTCTGAAAAACTGTTTTTT
>-|TRBJ1-2|TRBV6-5|-
CASHQGWVGYTF
TGTGCCAGTCATCAGGGGTGGGTAGGCTACACCTTC
>-|TRBJ2-4|TRBV7-2|-
CASSYHGQAKNIQYF
TGTGCCAGCAGCTACCACGGACAAGCCAAAAACATTCAGTACTTC
>-|TRBJ2-1|TRBV5-5|-
CASITLGSRYNEQFF
TGTGCCAGCATTACTCTGGGGAGCCGCTACAATGAGCAGTTCTTC
>-|TRBJ1-3|TRBV30|TRBD1
CAWGDSRGPGNTIYF
TGTGCCTGGGGTGACTCTAGGGGGCCTGGAAACACCATATATTTT
>-|TRBJ2-1|TRBV5-1|-
CASSLGGQIYNEQFF
TGCGCCAGCAGCTTGGGGGGCCAAATATACAATGAGCAGTTCTTC
>-|TRBJ1-3|TRBV19|-
CASSMARQAGNTIYF
TGTGCCAGTAGTATGGCTAGACAGGCTGGAAACACCATATATTTT
>-|TRBJ2-1|TRBV19|TRBD2
CASSGLADYNEQFF
TGTGCCAGTAGTGGGCTAGCGGATTACAATGAGCAGTTCTTC
>-|TRBJ2-1|TRBV27|TRBD1
CASSHRDRGRQFF
TGTGCCAGCAGTCATCGGGACAGGGGTAGGCAGTTCTTC
>once|TRBJ1-4|TRBV5-8|TRBD1
CASSFQGASEKLFF
TGTGCCAGCAGCTTTCAGGGGGCGAGTGAAAAACTGTTTTTT
>-|TRBJ2-5|TRBV5-4|-
CASSPRTDYAETQYF
TGTGCCAGCAGCCCCCGGACAGACTATGCCGAGACCCAGTACTTC
>few|TRBJ2-7|TRBV4-1|-
CASSQDSGGIAAYEQYF
TGCGCCAGCAGCCAAGATTCAGGAGGGATAGCCGCCTACGAGCAGTACTTC
>many|TRBJ1-1|TRBV2|-
CASSEALGREAFF
TGTGCCAGCAGTGAAGCGCTAGGGAGAGAAGCTTTCTTT
>-|TRBJ2-2|TRBV5-1|-
CASRTSYRAEVPGELFF
TGCGCCAGCAGGACTTCTTACAGGGCTGAGGTCCCCGGGGAGCTGTTTTTT
>-|TRBJ2-3|TRBV6-5|-
CASSYTGPGYTQYF
TGTGCCAGCAGTTACACAGGCCCAGGGTATACGCAGTATTTT
>-|TRBJ1-2|TRBV3-1/TRBV3-2|TRBD1
CASSLGQGYGYTF
TGTGCCAGCAGCCTGGGACAGGGTTACGGCTACACCTTC